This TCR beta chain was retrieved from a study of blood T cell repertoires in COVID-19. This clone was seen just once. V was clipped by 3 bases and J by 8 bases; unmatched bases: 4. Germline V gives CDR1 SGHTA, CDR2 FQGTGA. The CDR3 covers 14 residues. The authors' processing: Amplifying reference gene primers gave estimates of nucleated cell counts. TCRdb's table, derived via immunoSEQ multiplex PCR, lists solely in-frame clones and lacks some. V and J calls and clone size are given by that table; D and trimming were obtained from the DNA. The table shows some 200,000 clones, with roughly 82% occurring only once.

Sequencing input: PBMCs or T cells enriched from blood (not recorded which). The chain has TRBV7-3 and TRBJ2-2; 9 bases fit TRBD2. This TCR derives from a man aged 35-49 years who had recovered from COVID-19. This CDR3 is CASSFTSGSGELFF. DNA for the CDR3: TGTGCCAGCAGCTTCACTAGCGGGTCAGGGGAGCTGTTTTTT. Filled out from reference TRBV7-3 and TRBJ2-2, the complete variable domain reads GAGVSQTPSNKVTEKGKYVELRCDPISGHTALYWYRQSLGQGPEFLIYFQGTGAADDSGLPNDRFFAVRPEGSVSTLKIQRTERGDSAVYLCASSFTSGSGELFFGEGSRLTVL.